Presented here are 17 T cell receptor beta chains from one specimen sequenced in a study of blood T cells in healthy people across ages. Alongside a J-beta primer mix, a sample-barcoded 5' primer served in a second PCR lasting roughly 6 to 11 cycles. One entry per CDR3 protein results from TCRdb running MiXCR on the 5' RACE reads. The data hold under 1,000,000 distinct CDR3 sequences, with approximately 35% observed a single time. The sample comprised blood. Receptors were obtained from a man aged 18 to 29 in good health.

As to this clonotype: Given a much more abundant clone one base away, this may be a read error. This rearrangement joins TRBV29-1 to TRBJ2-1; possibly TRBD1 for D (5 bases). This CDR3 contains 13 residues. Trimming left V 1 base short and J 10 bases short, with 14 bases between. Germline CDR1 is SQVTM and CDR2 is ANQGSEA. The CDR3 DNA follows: TGCAGCGTTGAAGCGGACAATCCTTACGAGCAGTTCTTC. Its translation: CSVEADNPYEQFF.

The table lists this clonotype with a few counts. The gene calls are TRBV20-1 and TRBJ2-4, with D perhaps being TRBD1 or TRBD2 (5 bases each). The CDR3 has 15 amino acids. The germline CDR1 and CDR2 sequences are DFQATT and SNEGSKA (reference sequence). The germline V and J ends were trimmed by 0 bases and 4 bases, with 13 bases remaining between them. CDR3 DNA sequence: TGCAGTGCTAGAGAGTCCGGGACCCCTAAAAACATTCAGTACTTC. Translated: CSARESGTPKNIQYF.

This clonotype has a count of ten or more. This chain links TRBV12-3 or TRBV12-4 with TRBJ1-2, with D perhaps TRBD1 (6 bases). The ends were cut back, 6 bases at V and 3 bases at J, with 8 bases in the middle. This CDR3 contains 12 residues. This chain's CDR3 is CASSGQYYGYTF. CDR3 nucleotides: TGTGCCAGCAGCGGACAGTACTATGGCTACACCTTC.

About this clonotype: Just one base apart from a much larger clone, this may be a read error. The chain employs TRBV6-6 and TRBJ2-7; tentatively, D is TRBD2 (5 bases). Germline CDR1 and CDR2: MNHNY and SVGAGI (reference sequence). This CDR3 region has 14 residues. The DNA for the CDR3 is TGTACCAGCAGTTACTCGAGCGGCTTCCACGAGCAGTACTTC. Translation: CTSSYSSGFHEQYF.

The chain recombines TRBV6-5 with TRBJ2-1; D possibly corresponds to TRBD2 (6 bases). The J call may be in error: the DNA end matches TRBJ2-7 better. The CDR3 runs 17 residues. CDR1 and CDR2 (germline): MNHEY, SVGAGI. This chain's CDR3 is CASSLHKPGLLYNEQYF. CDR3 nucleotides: TGTGCCAGCAGTTTACATAAACCGGGACTTCTCTACAATGAGCAGTACTTC.

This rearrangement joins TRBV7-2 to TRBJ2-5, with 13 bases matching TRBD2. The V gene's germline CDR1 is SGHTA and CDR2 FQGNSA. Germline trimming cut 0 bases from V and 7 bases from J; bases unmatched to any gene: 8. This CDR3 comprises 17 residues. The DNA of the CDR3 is TGTGCCAGCAGCTTAGCTGGGACTAGCGGGGAACGGCGGACCCAGTACTTC. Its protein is CASSLAGTSGERRTQYF.

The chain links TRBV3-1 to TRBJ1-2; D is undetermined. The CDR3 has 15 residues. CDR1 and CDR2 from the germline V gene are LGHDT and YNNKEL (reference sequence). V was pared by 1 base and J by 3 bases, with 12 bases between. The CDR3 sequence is CASSQGSITHYGYTF. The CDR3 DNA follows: TGTGCCAGCAGCCAAGGGTCCATTACCCACTATGGCTACACCTTC.

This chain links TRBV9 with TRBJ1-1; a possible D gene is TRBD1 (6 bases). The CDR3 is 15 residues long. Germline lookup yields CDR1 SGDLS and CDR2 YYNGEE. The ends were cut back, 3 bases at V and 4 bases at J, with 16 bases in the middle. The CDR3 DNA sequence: TGTGCCAGCAGCGATAAAGAAGGGGGGGGCACTGAAGCTTTCTTT. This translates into CASSDKEGGGTEAFF.

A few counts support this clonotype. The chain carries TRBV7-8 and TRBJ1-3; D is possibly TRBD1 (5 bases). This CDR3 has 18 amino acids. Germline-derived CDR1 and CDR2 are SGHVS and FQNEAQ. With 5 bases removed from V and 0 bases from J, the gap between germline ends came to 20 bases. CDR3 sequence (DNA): TGTGCCAGCAGCACCCACCCTGGGGGACGGAGCTCTGGAAACACCATATATTTT. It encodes CASSTHPGGRSSGNTIYF.

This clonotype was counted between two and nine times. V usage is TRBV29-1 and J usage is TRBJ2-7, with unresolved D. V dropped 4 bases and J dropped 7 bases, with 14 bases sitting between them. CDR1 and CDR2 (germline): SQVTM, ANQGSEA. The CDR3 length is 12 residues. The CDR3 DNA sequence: TGCAGCGTTGTCCATGCGAACGGGGAGCAGTACTTC. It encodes CSVVHANGEQYF.

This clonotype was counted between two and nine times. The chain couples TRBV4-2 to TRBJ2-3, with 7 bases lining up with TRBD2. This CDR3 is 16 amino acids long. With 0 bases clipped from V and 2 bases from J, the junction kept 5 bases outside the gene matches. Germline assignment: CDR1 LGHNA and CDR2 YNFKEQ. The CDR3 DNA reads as TGTGCCAGCAGCCAAGAACTAGCGCCAGCCACAGATACGCAGTATTTT. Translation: CASSQELAPATDTQYF.

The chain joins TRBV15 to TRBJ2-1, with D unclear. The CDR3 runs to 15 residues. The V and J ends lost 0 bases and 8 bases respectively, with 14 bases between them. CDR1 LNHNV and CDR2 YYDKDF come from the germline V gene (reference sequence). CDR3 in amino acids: CATSRERGSRYEQFF. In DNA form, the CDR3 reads TGTGCCACCAGCAGAGAGAGAGGTTCGCGCTATGAGCAGTTCTTC.

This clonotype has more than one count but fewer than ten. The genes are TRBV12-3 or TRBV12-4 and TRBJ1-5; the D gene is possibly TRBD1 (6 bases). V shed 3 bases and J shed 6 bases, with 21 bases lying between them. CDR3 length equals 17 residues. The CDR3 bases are TGTGCCAGCAGTTTCGGGGCAGGGGCAATTCGCAGTCAGCCCCAGCATTTT. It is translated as CASSFGAGAIRSQPQHF.

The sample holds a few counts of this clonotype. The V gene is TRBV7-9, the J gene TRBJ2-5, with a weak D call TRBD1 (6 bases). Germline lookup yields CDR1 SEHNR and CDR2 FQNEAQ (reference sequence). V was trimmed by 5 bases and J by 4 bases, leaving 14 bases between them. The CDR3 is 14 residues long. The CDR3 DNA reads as TGTGCCAGCAGCCAAAGGACCAGGGGAGAGACCCAGTACTTC. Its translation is CASSQRTRGETQYF.

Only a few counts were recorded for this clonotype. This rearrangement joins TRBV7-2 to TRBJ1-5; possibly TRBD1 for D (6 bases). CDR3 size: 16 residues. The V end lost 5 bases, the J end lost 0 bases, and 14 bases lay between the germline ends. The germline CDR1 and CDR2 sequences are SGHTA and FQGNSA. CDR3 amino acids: CASSQGGTYSNQPQHF. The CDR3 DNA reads TGTGCCAGCAGCCAAGGGGGGACTTATAGCAATCAGCCCCAGCATTTT.

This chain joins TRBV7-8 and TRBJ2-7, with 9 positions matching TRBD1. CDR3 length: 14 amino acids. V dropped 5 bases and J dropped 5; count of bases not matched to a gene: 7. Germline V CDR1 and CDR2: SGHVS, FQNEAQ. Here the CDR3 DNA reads TGTGCCAGCAGCCACCGGGACAGGGCCCACGAGCAGTACTTC. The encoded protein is CASSHRDRAHEQYF.

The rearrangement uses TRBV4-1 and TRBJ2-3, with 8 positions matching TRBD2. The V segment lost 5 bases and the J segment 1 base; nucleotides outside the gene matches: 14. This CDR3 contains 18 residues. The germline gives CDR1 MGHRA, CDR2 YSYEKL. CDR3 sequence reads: CASSGLGGGTEGTDTQYF. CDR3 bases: TGCGCCAGCAGCGGCCTGGGCGGGGGGACCGAGGGCACAGATACGCAGTATTTT.